Listed below are T cell receptor beta chains from one sample, sequenced in a study of technical replicates of blood from a few donors. The method was immunoSEQ multiplex PCR; TCRdb's version includes in-frame clones alone and lacks a portion of them. The repertoire holds over 55,000 clones, with 91% as singletons. Sample: PBMCs. Receptor source: a human donor in good health. Some clones in this sample may be carry-over from other donors' samples. Each CDR3 is given with its conserved first and last residue. Each record gives: CDR3 protein, CDR3 DNA, V gene, J gene, clone size, D gene. A D gene is named only where the DNA matches it firmly. Clone size is shown for a subset of rows, as once, few, many or a class of expanded clone.

CDR3: CASSLRQGSNEKLFF; DNA: TGTGCCAGCAGCCTAAGACAGGGGTCTAATGAAAAACTGTTTTTT; V: TRBV5-4; J: TRBJ1-4; size: .; D: TRBD1
CDR3: CASTPRGYQETQYF; DNA: TGTGCCAGCACTCCCAGGGGGTACCAAGAGACCCAGTACTTC; V: TRBV9; J: TRBJ2-5; size: .; D: TRBD1
CDR3: CASSQGLAGAEQYF; DNA: TGCGCCAGCAGCCAAGGACTAGCGGGAGCCGAGCAGTACTTC; V: TRBV4-3; J: TRBJ2-7; size: once; D: TRBD2
CDR3: CASSSETSYEQYF; DNA: TGTGCCAGCAGCTCCGAGACTAGCTACGAGCAGTACTTC; V: TRBV7-6; J: TRBJ2-7; size: .; D: .
CDR3: CASSIQTGNHGYTF; DNA: TGTGCCAGTAGTATCCAAACCGGGAATCATGGCTACACCTTC; V: TRBV19; J: TRBJ1-2; size: few; D: .
CDR3: CASSVQRAQDTQYF; DNA: TGTGCCAGCAGCGTACAGCGGGCCCAAGATACGCAGTATTTT; V: TRBV7-2; J: TRBJ2-3; size: .; D: .
CDR3: CASSLGLVSYEQYF; DNA: TGCGCCAGCAGCTTGGGACTAGTATCCTACGAGCAGTACTTC; V: TRBV5-1; J: TRBJ2-7; size: .; D: .
CDR3: CASSGGGNGYTF; DNA: TGTGCCAGCAGTGGAGGGGGCAATGGCTACACCTTC; V: TRBV2; J: TRBJ1-2; size: .; D: TRBD1
CDR3: CAISESLSGYTF; DNA: TGTGCCATCAGTGAGTCCCTGAGTGGCTACACCTTC; V: TRBV10-3; J: TRBJ1-2; size: .; D: .
CDR3: CASSLVVFRGSSYNEQFF; DNA: TGTGCCAGCAGCTTAGTGGTGTTTCGGGGGTCGTCCTACAATGAGCAGTTCTTC; V: TRBV7-8; J: TRBJ2-1; size: .; D: .
CDR3: CASSEVLPGSYNEQFF; DNA: TGTGCCAGCAGTGAAGTATTGCCGGGCTCCTACAATGAGCAGTTCTTC; V: TRBV6-1; J: TRBJ2-1; size: .; D: .
CDR3: CASSSRVGEQYF; DNA: TGTGCCAGCAGCTCCAGGGTCGGCGAGCAGTACTTC; V: TRBV5-4; J: TRBJ2-7; size: .; D: .
CDR3: CASSVDPWTANTGELFF; DNA: TGTGCCAGCAGCGTAGATCCGTGGACTGCCAACACCGGGGAGCTGTTTTTT; V: TRBV9; J: TRBJ2-2; size: .; D: .
CDR3: CASSLLGGAGYEQYF; DNA: TGTGCCAGCAGCCTGCTGGGGGGAGCTGGCTACGAGCAGTACTTC; V: TRBV14; J: TRBJ2-7; size: .; D: .
CDR3: CASGLTVNPGELFF; DNA: TGTGCTAGTGGTTTGACAGTTAACCCCGGGGAGCTGTTTTTT; V: TRBV12-5; J: TRBJ2-2; size: .; D: .
CDR3: CASSLGGTGISYEQYF; DNA: TGCGCCAGCAGCTTGGGTGGGACAGGGATCTCCTACGAGCAGTACTTC; V: TRBV5-1; J: TRBJ2-7; size: .; D: TRBD1
CDR3: CASSLAETSGETQYF; DNA: TGTGCCAGCAGCTTAGCGGAGACTAGCGGGGAGACCCAGTACTTC; V: TRBV7-7; J: TRBJ2-5; size: .; D: TRBD2
CDR3: CASSLQGAYGYTF; DNA: TGTGCCAGCAGTCTACAGGGGGCCTATGGCTACACCTTC; V: TRBV28; J: TRBJ1-2; size: .; D: TRBD1
CDR3: CAISESSRSSYEQYF; DNA: TGTGCCATCAGTGAGTCTTCTAGGAGCTCCTACGAGCAGTACTTC; V: TRBV10-3; J: TRBJ2-7; size: .; D: .
CDR3: CASSSRNEQYF; DNA: TGTGCCAGCAGCTCTAGAAACGAGCAGTACTTC; V: TRBV7-2; J: TRBJ2-7; size: .; D: .
CDR3: CASSLGQGASEAFF; DNA: TGTGCCAGCTCTCTAGGACAGGGGGCTTCTGAAGCTTTCTTT; V: TRBV18; J: TRBJ1-1; size: .; D: TRBD1
CDR3: CASSLMRTGTTEAFF; DNA: TGTGCCAGCAGCTTAATGAGGACAGGCACCACTGAAGCTTTCTTT; V: TRBV7-2; J: TRBJ1-1; size: .; D: TRBD1